The source of this T cell receptor beta chain is a study of identical twins. CDR1 is SGHTA, CDR2 FQGNSA, per germline. The CDR3 spans 15 residues. The V end lost 7 bases, the J end lost 1 base, and 14 bases lay between the germline ends. TCRdb re-called the 5' RACE reads through MiXCR, storing one row per CDR3 protein. The profile shows roughly 260,000 distinct CDR3 sequences, roughly an eighth of them singletons. The sequenced sample was memory (CD45RO+) T cells sorted from blood. The chain uses TRBV7-2 and TRBJ2-1; D uncertain. The clonotype originates from a young woman in good health. The DNA of the CDR3 is TGTGCCAGCACCCCGGGCCAGATTTCCTACAATGAGCAGTTCTTC. Translating it yields CASTPGQISYNEQFF.